A selection of T cell receptor beta chains follows, all from one sample in a study of blood T cell repertoires in COVID-19. Only in-frame clones appear in the TCRdb table, and some are missing; sequencing was by immunoSEQ multiplex PCR. The sample shows about 140,000 clones, around 81% of them seen only once. Material: peripheral blood. All receptors derive from a human donor in a cohort sampled during active COVID-19. CDR3s include the opening cysteine and the closing phenylalanine or tryptophan. The order of the fields is D gene, J gene, V gene, clone size, CDR3 protein, CDR3 DNA. A D gene is named only where the DNA matches it firmly. Where a row states a size, it is once, few, many or the class of an expanded clone; other rows omit it.

TRBD2 | TRBJ2-7 | TRBV2 | NA | CASKTTSGSHYEQYF | TGTGCCAGCAAAACAACTAGCGGGTCACACTACGAGCAGTACTTC
NA | TRBJ2-7 | TRBV7-2 | NA | CASSLDISAGLTYEQYF | TGTGCCAGCAGCTTAGATATCAGCGCGGGGTTGACCTACGAGCAGTACTTC
TRBD1 | TRBJ1-2 | TRBV3-1/TRBV3-2 | NA | CASSYYSGDRISRYGYTF | TGTGCCAGCAGCTACTACTCCGGGGACAGAATCTCTAGGTATGGCTACACCTTC
TRBD2 | TRBJ2-3 | TRBV7-9 | NA | CASSKKTSGGPTDTQYF | TGTGCCAGCAGCAAAAAGACTAGCGGGGGGCCCACAGATACGCAGTATTTT
TRBD1 | TRBJ1-2 | TRBV6-5 | NA | CAIKGAGGYTF | TGTGCCATTAAGGGGGCCGGTGGCTACACCTTC
NA | TRBJ2-1 | TRBV27 | few | CASTRAGRSAGEQFF | TGTGCCAGCACCCGGGCGGGACGGAGTGCAGGTGAGCAGTTCTTC
NA | TRBJ1-3 | TRBV18 | NA | CASSPGLTALLSGNTIYF | TGTGCCAGCTCACCAGGGCTGACAGCCCTTCTCTCTGGAAACACCATATATTTT
TRBD2 | TRBJ2-3 | TRBV6-1 | NA | CASSERRGGTDTQYF | TGTGCCAGCAGTGAACGGCGGGGGGGCACAGATACGCAGTATTTT
NA | TRBJ1-1 | TRBV20-1 | NA | CSAEGDTEAFF | TGCAGTGCGGAGGGAGACACTGAAGCTTTCTTT
NA | TRBJ2-2 | TRBV6-4 | NA | CASSPRGVDTGELFF | TGTGCCAGCAGTCCCAGGGGAGTGGACACCGGGGAGCTGTTTTTT
TRBD1 | TRBJ2-7 | TRBV9 | NA | CASSVSPGQGGLEQYF | TGTGCCAGCAGCGTATCACCGGGACAGGGCGGTCTCGAGCAGTACTTC
TRBD2 | TRBJ2-1 | TRBV5-1 | NA | CASSLGLAGGSEQFF | TGCGCCAGCAGCTTGGGGCTAGCGGGGGGCAGTGAGCAGTTCTTC
NA | TRBJ2-2 | TRBV19 | NA | CASTPLGPGTGELFF | TGTGCCAGTACTCCACTGGGGCCTGGGACCGGGGAGCTGTTTTTT
NA | TRBJ2-7 | TRBV7-3 | NA | CASSLHYSYEQYF | TGTGCCAGCAGCTTACACTACTCCTACGAGCAGTACTTC
TRBD1 | TRBJ2-2 | TRBV5-1 | NA | CASKTAGTANTGELFF | TGCGCCAGCAAGACCGCCGGGACAGCGAACACCGGGGAGCTGTTTTTT
NA | TRBJ1-2 | TRBV12-3/TRBV12-4 | NA | CASTPTGGGGYTF | TGTGCCAGCACCCCCACCGGGGGAGGTGGCTACACCTTC
TRBD1 | TRBJ1-5 | TRBV7-2 | NA | CASSTGTGWNQPQHF | TGTGCCAGCAGCACAGGGACAGGGTGGAATCAGCCCCAGCATTTT
TRBD1 | TRBJ1-6 | TRBV19 | NA | CASSAGMQGGSPLHF | TGTGCCAGTAGTGCGGGGATGCAGGGGGGTTCACCCCTCCACTTT
NA | TRBJ1-1 | TRBV5-1 | NA | CASSSTTRTEAFF | TGCGCCAGCAGCTCCACGACACGAACTGAAGCTTTCTTT
TRBD1 | TRBJ1-1 | TRBV24-1 | once | CATTDRGFTEAFF | TGTGCCACGACGGACAGGGGCTTCACTGAAGCTTTCTTT
NA | TRBJ1-3 | TRBV9 | NA | CASSVGSRFWSGNTIYF | TGTGCCAGCAGCGTAGGAAGCAGGTTTTGGTCTGGAAACACCATATATTTT
TRBD2 | TRBJ2-3 | TRBV5-1 | NA | CASSIDWQGGTDTQYF | TGCGCCAGCAGCATTGACTGGCAGGGAGGGACAGATACGCAGTATTTT
TRBD1 | TRBJ1-1 | TRBV3-1/TRBV3-2 | once | CASSQDWQGASEAFF | TGTGCCAGCAGCCAAGATTGGCAGGGGGCGTCCGAAGCTTTCTTT
NA | TRBJ1-3 | TRBV4-1 | NA | CASSQVALPSGNTIYF | TGCGCCAGCAGCCAAGTAGCGCTTCCTTCGGGAAACACCATATATTTT
NA | TRBJ1-1 | TRBV5-6 | NA | CASSRVLTEAFF | TGTGCCAGCAGCCGGGTACTAACTGAAGCTTTCTTT
TRBD2 | TRBJ2-3 | TRBV5-1 | NA | CASTLLAGVGTDTQYF | TGCGCCAGCACTCTACTAGCGGGGGTCGGCACAGATACGCAGTATTTT
NA | TRBJ1-3 | TRBV5-5 | NA | CASNRQPNSGNTIYF | TGTGCCAGCAACAGACAGCCTAACTCTGGAAACACCATATATTTT
TRBD1 | TRBJ2-7 | TRBV6-5 | NA | CATGEYRGFDEQYF | TGTGCCACCGGGGAGTACAGGGGCTTCGACGAGCAGTACTTC
TRBD1 | TRBJ2-4 | TRBV28 | NA | CASSTGGGLAKNIQYF | TGTGCCAGCAGTACAGGGGGCGGATTAGCCAAAAACATTCAGTACTTC
NA | TRBJ1-6 | TRBV28 | NA | CASRKQGAYNSPLHF | TGTGCCAGCAGAAAACAGGGAGCCTATAATTCACCCCTCCACTTT
NA | TRBJ2-3 | TRBV7-2 | NA | CASSSRDTQYF | TGTGCCAGCAGCTCACGGGATACGCAGTATTTT